These T cell receptor beta chains were read from a single sample in a study of T cell changes during pregnancy in multiple sclerosis. Clones were read by immunoSEQ multiplex PCR, and TCRdb kept only the in-frame ones, dropping some. The data contain about 110,000 clones, roughly 92% of them singletons. This specimen consisted of peripheral blood, obtained in the third trimester of pregnancy. All receptors come from a female donor with multiple sclerosis, enrolled in a pregnancy study. Each CDR3 is given without its conserved first and last residue. Where a row states a size, it is once, few, many or the class of an expanded clone; other rows omit it.

clone size: -
V gene: TRBV19
CDR3 protein: ATSGLAGTDTQY

clone size: -
V gene: TRBV7-7
CDR3 protein: ASSLALGKGGWNTEAF

clone size: -
V gene: TRBV4-1
CDR3 protein: ASSQGASYGELF

clone size: -
V gene: TRBV4-1
CDR3 protein: ASSQDWTGAAEQY

clone size: -
V gene: TRBV19
CDR3 protein: ASSMVASLSTDTQY

clone size: -
V gene: TRBV11-3
CDR3 protein: ASSPDRGWEAPTDTQY

clone size: -
V gene: TRBV29-1
CDR3 protein: SVGRAYEQY

clone size: -
V gene: TRBV5-1
CDR3 protein: ASSLAGDRGNGYT

clone size: -
V gene: TRBV7-6
CDR3 protein: ASSPRTGGVNQPQH

clone size: -
V gene: TRBV27
CDR3 protein: ASNRGGSNTEAF

clone size: -
V gene: TRBV11-2
CDR3 protein: ASSPGLAVSTDTQY

clone size: -
V gene: TRBV7-5
CDR3 protein: VRSLATGPPPNTEAF

clone size: -
V gene: TRBV5-4
CDR3 protein: ASSLDPGSSVLDTQY

clone size: -
V gene: TRBV5-1
CDR3 protein: ASSLVAVSEAF

clone size: -
V gene: TRBV19
CDR3 protein: ASSIAGGQETQY

clone size: -
V gene: TRBV30
CDR3 protein: AWSLKSGTVSNQPQH

clone size: -
V gene: TRBV6-5
CDR3 protein: ASSYSRDTEAF

clone size: -
V gene: TRBV18
CDR3 protein: ASSPPGGGAVIQY

clone size: -
V gene: TRBV9
CDR3 protein: ASSVTNNYGYT

clone size: -
V gene: TRBV2
CDR3 protein: AIDRPESNTEAF

clone size: once
V gene: TRBV7-9
CDR3 protein: ASSLQGGGEQY

clone size: -
V gene: TRBV18
CDR3 protein: ASSPLGGDEQY